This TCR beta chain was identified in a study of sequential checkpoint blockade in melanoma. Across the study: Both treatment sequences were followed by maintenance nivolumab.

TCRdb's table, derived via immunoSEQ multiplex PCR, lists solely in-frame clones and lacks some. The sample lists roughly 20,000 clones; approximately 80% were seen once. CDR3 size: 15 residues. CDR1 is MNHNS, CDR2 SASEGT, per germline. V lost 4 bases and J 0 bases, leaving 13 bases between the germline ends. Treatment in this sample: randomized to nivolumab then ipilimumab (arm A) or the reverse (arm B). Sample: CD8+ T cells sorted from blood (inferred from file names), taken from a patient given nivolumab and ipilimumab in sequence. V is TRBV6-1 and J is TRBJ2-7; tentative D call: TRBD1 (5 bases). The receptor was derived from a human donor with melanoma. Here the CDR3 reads CASSAQVSLSYEQYF. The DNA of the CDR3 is TGTGCCAGCAGTGCACAGGTATCCCTCTCCTACGAGCAGTACTTC.